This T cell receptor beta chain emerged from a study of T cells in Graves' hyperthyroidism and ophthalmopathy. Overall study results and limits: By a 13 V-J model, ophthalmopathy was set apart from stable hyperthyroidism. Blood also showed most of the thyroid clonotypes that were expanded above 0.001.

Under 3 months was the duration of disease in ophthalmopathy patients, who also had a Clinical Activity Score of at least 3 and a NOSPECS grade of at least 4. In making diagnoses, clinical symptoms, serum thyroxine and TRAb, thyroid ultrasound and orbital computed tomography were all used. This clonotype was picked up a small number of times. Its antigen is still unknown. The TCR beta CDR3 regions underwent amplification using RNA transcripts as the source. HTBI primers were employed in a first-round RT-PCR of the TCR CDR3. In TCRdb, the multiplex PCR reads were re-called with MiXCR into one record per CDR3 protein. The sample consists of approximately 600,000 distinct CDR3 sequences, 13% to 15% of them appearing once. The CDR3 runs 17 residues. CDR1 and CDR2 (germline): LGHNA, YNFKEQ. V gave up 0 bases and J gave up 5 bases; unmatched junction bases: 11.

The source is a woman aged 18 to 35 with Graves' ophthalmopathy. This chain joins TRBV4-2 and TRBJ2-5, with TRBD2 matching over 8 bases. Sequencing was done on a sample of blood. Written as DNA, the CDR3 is TGTGCCAGCAGCCAAGATCCGAGCGGGAGTTCCTGGGAGACCCAGTACTTC. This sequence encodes CASSQDPSGSSWETQYF.